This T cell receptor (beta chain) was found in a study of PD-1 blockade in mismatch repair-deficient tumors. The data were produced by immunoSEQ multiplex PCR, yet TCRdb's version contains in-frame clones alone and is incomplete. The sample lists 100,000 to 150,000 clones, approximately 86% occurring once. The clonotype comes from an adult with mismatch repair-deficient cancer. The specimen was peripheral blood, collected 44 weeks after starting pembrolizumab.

The CDR3 reads CASSPPGLAGGSYNEQFF. In DNA form, the CDR3 reads TGTGCCAGCTCACCACCGGGACTAGCGGGAGGATCCTACAATGAGCAGTTCTTC. This chain links TRBV18 with TRBJ2-1, with 15 nucleotides matching TRBD2. Germline V gene lookup returns CDR1 KGHSH and CDR2 LQKENI. CDR3 size: 18 residues. Trimming at V came to 0 bases and at J to 1 base, leaving 1 base not matched to a gene.